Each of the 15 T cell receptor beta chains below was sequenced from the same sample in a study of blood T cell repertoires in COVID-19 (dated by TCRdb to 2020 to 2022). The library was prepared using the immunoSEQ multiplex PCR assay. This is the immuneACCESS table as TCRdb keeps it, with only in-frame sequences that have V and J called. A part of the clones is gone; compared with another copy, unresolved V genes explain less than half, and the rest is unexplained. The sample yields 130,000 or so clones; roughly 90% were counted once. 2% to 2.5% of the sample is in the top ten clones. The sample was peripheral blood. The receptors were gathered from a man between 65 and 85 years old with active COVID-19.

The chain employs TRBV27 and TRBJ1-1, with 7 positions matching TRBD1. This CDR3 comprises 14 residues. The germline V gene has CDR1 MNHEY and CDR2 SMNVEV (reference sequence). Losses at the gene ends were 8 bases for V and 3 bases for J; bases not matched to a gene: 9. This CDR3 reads CASRRGQPHTEAFF. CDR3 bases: TGTGCCAGCCGACGGGGACAGCCGCACACTGAAGCTTTCTTT.

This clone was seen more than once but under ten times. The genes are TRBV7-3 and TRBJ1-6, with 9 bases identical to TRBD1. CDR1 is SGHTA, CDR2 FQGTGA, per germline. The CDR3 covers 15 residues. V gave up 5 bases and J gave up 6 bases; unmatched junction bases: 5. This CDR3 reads CASSRDRARNSPLHF. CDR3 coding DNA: TGTGCCAGCAGCCGGGACAGGGCTCGTAATTCACCCCTCCACTTT.

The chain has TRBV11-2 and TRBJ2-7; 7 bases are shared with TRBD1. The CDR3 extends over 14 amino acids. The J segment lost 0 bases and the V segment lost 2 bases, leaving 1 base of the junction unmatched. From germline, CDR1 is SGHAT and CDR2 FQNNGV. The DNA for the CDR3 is TGTGCCAGCAGCTTAAGGGACAGCTCCTACGAGCAGTACTTC. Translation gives CASSLRDSSYEQYF.

The CDR3 nucleotides are TGTGCCAGCAGGGGCCGGGGGGCGCGGTCCTACAATGAGCAGTTCTTC. It specifies CASRGRGARSYNEQFF. The rearrangement joins TRBV28 to TRBJ2-1; possible D gene TRBD2, 7 bases. This CDR3 comprises 16 residues. V lost 6 bases and J 1 base, leaving 16 bases between the germline ends. The germline gives CDR1 MDHEN, CDR2 SYDVKM.

For the CDR3, the DNA is TGTGCCAGCAGCGTAAGCACAGATACGCAGTATTTT. This sequence encodes CASSVSTDTQYF. This chain links TRBV2 with TRBJ2-3; the D is unclear. V lost 6 bases and J 0 bases, leaving 4 bases between the germline ends. The CDR3 is 12 amino acids. Per germline, CDR1 SNHLY and CDR2 FYNNEI. The whole variable domain, filled in from reference TRBV2 and TRBJ2-3, reads EPEVTQTPSHQVTQMGQEVILRCVPISNHLYFYWYRQILGQKVEFLVSFYNNEISEKSEIFDDQFSVERPDGSNFTLKIRSTKLEDSAMYFCASSVSTDTQYFGPGTRLTVL.

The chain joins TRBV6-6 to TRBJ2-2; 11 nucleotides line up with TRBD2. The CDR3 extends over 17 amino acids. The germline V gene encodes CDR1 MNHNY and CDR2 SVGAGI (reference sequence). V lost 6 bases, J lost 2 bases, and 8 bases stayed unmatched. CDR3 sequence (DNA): TGTGCCAGCAGGCGAACTAGCGGGAGAGTTAACACCGGGGAGCTGTTTTTT. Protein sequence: CASRRTSGRVNTGELFF.

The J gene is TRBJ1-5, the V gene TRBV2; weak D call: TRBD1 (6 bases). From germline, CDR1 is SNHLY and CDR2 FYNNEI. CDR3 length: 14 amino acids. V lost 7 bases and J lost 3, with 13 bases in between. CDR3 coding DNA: TGTGCCAGCAACAGACAGGAGAACAATCAGCCCCAGCATTTT. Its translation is CASNRQENNQPQHF.

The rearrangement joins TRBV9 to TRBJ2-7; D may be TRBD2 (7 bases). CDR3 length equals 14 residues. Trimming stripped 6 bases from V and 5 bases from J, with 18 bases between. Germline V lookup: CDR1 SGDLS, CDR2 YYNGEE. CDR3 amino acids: CASTQGGGPDEQYF. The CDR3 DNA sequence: TGTGCCAGCACCCAGGGAGGGGGGCCGGACGAGCAGTACTTC.

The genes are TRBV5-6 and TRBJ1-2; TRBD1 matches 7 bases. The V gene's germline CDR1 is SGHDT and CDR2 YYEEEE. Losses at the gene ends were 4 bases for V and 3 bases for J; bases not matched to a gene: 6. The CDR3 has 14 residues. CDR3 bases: TGTGCCAGCAGCCAACAGGGGTGGGACTATGGCTACACCTTC. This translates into CASSQQGWDYGYTF.

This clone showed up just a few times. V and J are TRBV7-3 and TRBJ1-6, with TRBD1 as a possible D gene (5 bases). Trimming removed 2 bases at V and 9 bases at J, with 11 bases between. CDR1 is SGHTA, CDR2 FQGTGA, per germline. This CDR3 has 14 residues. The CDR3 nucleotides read TGTGCCAGCAGCTTATCCGGGGGAGGTTCACCCCTCCACTTT. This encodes CASSLSGGGSPLHF.

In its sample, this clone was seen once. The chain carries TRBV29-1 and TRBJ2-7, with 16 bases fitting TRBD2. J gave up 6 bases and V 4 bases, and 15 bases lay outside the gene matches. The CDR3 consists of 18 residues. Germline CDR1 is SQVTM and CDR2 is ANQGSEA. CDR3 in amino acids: CSVGGAGTSGRGRGEQYF. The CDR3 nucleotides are TGCAGCGTTGGAGGGGCCGGGACTAGCGGGAGGGGACGGGGCGAGCAGTACTTC.

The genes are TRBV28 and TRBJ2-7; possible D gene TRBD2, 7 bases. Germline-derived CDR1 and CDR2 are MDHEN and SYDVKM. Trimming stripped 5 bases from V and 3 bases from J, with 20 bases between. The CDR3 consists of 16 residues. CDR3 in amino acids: CASSPGGAGALYEQYF. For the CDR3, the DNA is TGTGCCAGCAGTCCTGGGGGCGCGGGAGCCCTCTACGAGCAGTACTTC.

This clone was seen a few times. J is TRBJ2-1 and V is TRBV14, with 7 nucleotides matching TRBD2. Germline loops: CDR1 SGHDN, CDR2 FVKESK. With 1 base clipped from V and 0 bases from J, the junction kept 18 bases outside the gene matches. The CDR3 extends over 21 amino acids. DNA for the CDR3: TGTGCCAGCAGCCAAGTTGATTCGTTCAGCGGGGCCTTTAGCTCCTACAATGAGCAGTTCTTC. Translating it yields CASSQVDSFSGAFSSYNEQFF.

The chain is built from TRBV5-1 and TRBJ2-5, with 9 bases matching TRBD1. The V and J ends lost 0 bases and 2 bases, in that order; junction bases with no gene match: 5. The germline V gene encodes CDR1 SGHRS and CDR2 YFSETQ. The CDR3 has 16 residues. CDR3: CASSLAGTGLQETQYF. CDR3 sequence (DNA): TGCGCCAGCAGCTTGGCCGGGACAGGGCTGCAAGAGACCCAGTACTTC.

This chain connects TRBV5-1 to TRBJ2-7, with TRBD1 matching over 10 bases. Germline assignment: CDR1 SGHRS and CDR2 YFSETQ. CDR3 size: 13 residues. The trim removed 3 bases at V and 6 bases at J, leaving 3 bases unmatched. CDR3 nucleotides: TGCGCCAGCAGCTCGGGACAGGGGAGCGAGCAGTACTTC. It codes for CASSSGQGSEQYF. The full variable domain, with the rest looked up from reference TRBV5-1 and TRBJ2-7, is KAGVTQTPRYLIKTRGQQVTLSCSPISGHRSVSWYQQTPGQGLQFLFEYFSETQRNKGNFPGRFSGRQFSNSRSEMNVSTLELGDSALYLCASSSGQGSEQYFGPGTRLTVT.